These 13 T cell receptor beta chains were all obtained from the same sample, sequenced in a study of cytomegalovirus exposure and HLA in healthy donors. In the PCR, 60 Vbeta and 13 Jbeta primers were used. This table comes from immunoSEQ multiplex PCR, and its TCRdb copy is limited to in-frame clones, with some not included. The table lists approximately 190,000 clones, about 84% of them singletons. The sample consisted of PBMCs. The receptor set was obtained from a woman aged 25 to 45 in good health and CMV-seropositive.

The rearrangement uses TRBV6-1 and TRBJ2-3; D perhaps matches TRBD1 (5 bases). Germline lookup yields CDR1 MNHNS and CDR2 SASEGT. The CDR3 totals 14 residues. Trimming removed 6 bases from V and 8 bases from J, with 18 bases in between. CDR3 in DNA: TGTGCCAGCAGGGTAAACAAGGGGTTCGGTACGCAGTATTTT. Its translation: CASRVNKGFGTQYF.

The rearrangement links TRBV11-2 to TRBJ2-5; weak D call: TRBD2 (5 bases). V was shortened by 5 bases and J by 7 bases, with 17 bases between the two germline ends. This CDR3 comprises 14 residues. Germline-derived CDR1 and CDR2 are SGHAT and FQNNGV. For the CDR3, the DNA is TGTGCCAGCAGCACCCTGGGGAGAGCCGGGACCCAGTACTTC. Amino acid sequence: CASSTLGRAGTQYF.

The chain couples TRBV25-1 to TRBJ1-1; perhaps TRBD1 as D (5 bases). V lost 4 bases and J 5 bases, leaving 14 bases between the germline ends. CDR1 and CDR2 from the germline V gene are MGHDK and SYGVNS. This CDR3 has 14 residues. For the CDR3, the DNA is TGTGCCAGCAGTGGAACCGGGGGAACTACTGAAGCTTTCTTT. Translation: CASSGTGGTTEAFF.

V usage is TRBV7-8 and J usage is TRBJ2-6; a weak D match, TRBD1 (6 bases). Germline V gene lookup returns CDR1 SGHVS and CDR2 FQNEAQ. The CDR3 is made up of 16 amino acids. Trimming cost V 0 bases and J 4 bases, with 10 bases left between them. The CDR3 region has the DNA TGTGCCAGCAGCTTAGCGGCAGGGGCCGGGGCCAACGTCCTGACTTTC. This gives the protein CASSLAAGAGANVLTF.

The chain combines TRBV21-1 with TRBJ2-3; the table assigns TRBD2, which was not confirmed against the DNA. TRBV21-1 is classified as a pseudogene. The CDR3 spans 13 residues. The CDR3: CASPRRNTDTQYF. The CDR3 DNA sequence: TGTGCCAGCCCGCGGCGGAACACAGATACGCAGTATTTT.

The table lists this clone with a few counts. The V gene is TRBV15, the J gene TRBJ2-6, with D maybe TRBD2 (5 bases). CDR1 is LNHNV, CDR2 YYDKDF, per germline (reference sequence). The CDR3 has 17 amino acids. Trimming cost V 5 bases and J 0 bases, with 14 bases left between them. This chain's CDR3 is CATSHGRTGSGANVLTF. The CDR3 nucleotides are TGTGCCACCAGCCACGGACGGACTGGCTCTGGGGCCAACGTCCTGACTTTC.

Remarks on this clone: A junction end diverges from the germline sequence, so it may reflect a read error. The chain combines TRBV7-7 with TRBJ2-1; the match to TRBD2 covers 11 bases. Germline CDR1 is SSHAT and CDR2 is FNYEAQ (reference sequence). This CDR3 contains 15 residues. CDR3 loop: CASSWGSGGDNEQFF. As DNA, the CDR3 is TGTGCTAGCAGCTGGGGTAGCGGGGGGGACAATGAGCAGTTCTTC.

CDR3 sequence: CASSYEVSGEAFF. For the CDR3, the DNA is TGTGCCAGCAGTTACGAAGTTTCCGGTGAAGCTTTCTTT. This chain connects TRBV6-5 to TRBJ1-1, with D unclear. CDR3 size: 13 residues. V dropped 2 bases and J dropped 7 bases, with 11 bases sitting between them. Per germline, CDR1 MNHEY and CDR2 SVGAGI.

The chain uses TRBV5-4 and TRBJ2-3; TRBD2 matches at 11 bases. Trimming at V came to 2 bases and at J to 3 bases, leaving 5 bases not matched to a gene. Per the germline V gene, CDR1 is SGHNT and CDR2 is YYREEE (reference sequence). The CDR3 totals 16 residues. CDR3 sequence (DNA): TGTGCCAGCAGCTTCCTAGGGACTAGCGGTACAGATACGCAGTATTTT. Translating gives CASSFLGTSGTDTQYF.

This chain joins TRBV5-1 and TRBJ2-2; 7 bases align to TRBD1. Germline values: CDR1 SGHRS, CDR2 YFSETQ. The CDR3 contains 13 residues. Trimming at V came to 4 bases and at J to 4 bases, leaving 1 base not matched to a gene. CDR3 protein: CASSRDSTGELFF. CDR3 nucleotides: TGCGCCAGCAGCAGGGACAGCACCGGGGAGCTGTTTTTT.

Concerning this clone itself: At the DNA level, this CDR3 is encoded by other sequences in the same sample as well. The rearrangement uses TRBV28 and TRBJ2-5, with 12 nucleotides matching TRBD2. CDR1 is MDHEN, CDR2 SYDVKM, per germline. The J segment lost 1 base and the V segment lost 4 bases, leaving 1 base of the junction unmatched. This CDR3 has 15 amino acids. The CDR3 region has the DNA TGTGCCAGCAGTTCACTAGCGGGAGGCCAAGAGACCCAGTACTTC. It yields the protein CASSSLAGGQETQYF.

The V and J genes are TRBV9 and TRBJ2-3; 9 bases are shared with TRBD2. V was clipped by 0 bases and J by 3 bases; unmatched bases: 11. Germline lookup yields CDR1 SGDLS and CDR2 YYNGEE. The CDR3 covers 18 residues. The CDR3 nucleotides read TGTGCCAGCAGCGTAGACCCGAGAGCTACTAGCGGGACAGATACGCAGTATTTT. Its protein is CASSVDPRATSGTDTQYF.

The rearrangement links TRBV5-8 to TRBJ2-5; TRBD2 agrees at 10 bases. CDR3 length: 17 amino acids. Germline CDR1 SGHTS, CDR2 YDEGEE. Trimming cost V 4 bases and J 5 bases; bases outside gene matches: 14. This CDR3 is CASSAAHEAGGRETQYF. DNA of the CDR3: TGTGCCAGCAGCGCCGCCCACGAAGCGGGAGGGCGTGAGACCCAGTACTTC.